This TCR beta chain emerged from a study of blood T cells in healthy people across ages. The CDR3 has 15 residues. Trimming pared 6 bases from V and 1 base from J, leaving 10 bases between. This clonotype was detected ten times or more. The antigen remains undetermined. The study's findings and limits: Per million T cells, TCR beta diversity dropped about linearly as age rose.

Through a sample-barcoded 5' primer and a J-beta primer mix, a second PCR was run for roughly 6 to 11 cycles. Each cDNA molecule received a tag from a template-switch adaptor that had 12 random nucleotides. Each CDR3 protein is one row after TCRdb ran MiXCR on the 5' RACE reads. The data hold hundreds of thousands of distinct CDR3 sequences, with roughly 35% observed a single time. Specimen: blood. The rearrangement joins TRBV12-3 or TRBV12-4 to TRBJ2-6; TRBD1 is a possible D gene (5 bases). The TCR was taken from a man aged 18 to 35 in good health. The CDR3 region is CASSFSGSGANVLTF. DNA for the CDR3: TGTGCCAGCAGCTTTTCAGGGTCTGGGGCCAACGTCCTGACTTTC.